Sequencing of this T cell receptor (beta chain) was carried out in a study of early T cells in non-severe SARS-CoV-2 infection. This clonotype was seen ten or more times. Its antigen is still unknown. This CDR3 is 13 amino acids long. Findings of the study overall: Lookups in VDJdb leaned toward anti-spike CD8 responses and missed private and CD4 specificities.

Unique molecular identifiers (one per individual cDNA molecule) were attached. TCRdb reprocessed the 5' RACE reads via MiXCR and lists one record per CDR3 protein. The sample records fewer than 100,000 distinct CDR3 sequences, about 12% being singletons. Source material: whole blood. The origin of this receptor is an adult who was a healthcare worker with PCR-confirmed SARS-CoV-2 infection or an uninfected control (not recorded which). This chain uses TRBV12-2 with TRBJ2-7. TRBV12-2 is annotated as a pseudogene. The chain's CDR3 is CASRHADSYEQYF. The CDR3 DNA follows: TGTGCAAGTCGCCACGCAGACTCCTACGAGCAGTACTTC.